A single sample is the source of the 20 T cell receptor beta chains below, sequenced in a study of regulatory T cells in long-lasting Graves disease. In building TCR beta libraries, iRepertoire HTBI primers were used together with Arm-PCR of CDR3 regions. TCRdb fed the multiplex PCR reads into MiXCR, producing one record per CDR3 protein. This sample has 400,000 to 450,000 distinct CDR3 sequences, with about 15% found just once. Time point defined: newly diagnosed GD, antithyroid drugs for less than 3 months. PBMCs were the source of the RNA used for TCR sequencing. These data were also filed under a second study, of T cells in Graves' hyperthyroidism and ophthalmopathy.

The sample consisted of peripheral blood mononuclear cells (PBMCs), taken at new diagnosis, from a patient treated with antithyroid drugs. The receptors come from a woman aged 25 to 45 with Graves disease.

About this clonotype: One base separates it from a far larger clone, so it is likely a read error. Here the CDR3 omits its conserved ending phenylalanine or tryptophan, so a read error is the likely source. This chain joins TRBV7-2 and TRBJ2-1; TRBD2 is a possible D gene (6 bases). Germline V gene lookup returns CDR1 SGHTA and CDR2 FQGNSA. The CDR3 totals 16 residues. V dropped 5 bases and J dropped 3 bases, with 17 bases sitting between them. The chain's CDR3 is CASSTRDSRSYNEQFL. CDR3 coding DNA: TGTGCCAGCAGCACCCGGGACTCGCGGAGCTACAATGAGCAGTTCCTC.

This sequence joins TRBV29-1 and TRBJ2-1; no reliable D call. CDR3 length: 15 residues. The germline V gene has CDR1 SQVTM and CDR2 ANQGSEA. V dropped 0 bases and J dropped 0 bases, with 9 bases sitting between them. The CDR3 sequence: CSVEEGKSSYNEQFF. CDR3 nucleotide sequence: TGCAGCGTTGAAGAGGGAAAAAGCTCCTACAATGAGCAGTTCTTC.

The CDR3 protein is CASSELAGLGNQPQHF. The CDR3 region has the DNA TGTGCCAGCAGTGAACTAGCAGGGTTAGGCAATCAGCCCCAGCATTTT. This chain links TRBV6-1 with TRBJ1-5; tentative D call: TRBD1 (5 bases). This CDR3 has 16 amino acids. Germline CDR1 and CDR2: MNHNS and SASEGT. Trimming removed 2 bases from V and 2 bases from J, with 13 bases in between.

This clonotype was detected many times. This chain joins TRBV28 and TRBJ1-5; a weak D match, TRBD1 (5 bases). Trimming cost V 8 bases and J 3 bases, with 14 bases left between them. CDR1 MDHEN and CDR2 SYDVKM come from the germline V gene. There are 14 residues in the CDR3. The CDR3 region is CASQPVGPNQPQHF. CDR3 sequence (DNA): TGTGCCAGCCAGCCGGTGGGGCCCAATCAGCCCCAGCATTTT.

This clonotype was seen at least ten times. The rearrangement joins TRBV12-3 or TRBV12-4 to TRBJ1-5, with 8 nucleotides matching TRBD1. The J segment lost 7 bases and the V segment lost 6 bases, leaving 5 bases of the junction unmatched. The CDR3 loop spans 13 amino acids. DNA of the CDR3: TGTGCCAGCAGCCCAGGGGGCAGACAGCCCCAGCATTTT. It is translated as CASSPGGRQPQHF.

This clonotype was picked up many times. The rearrangement joins TRBV20-1 to TRBJ2-7; TRBD2 might be the D (5 bases). This CDR3 is 13 amino acids long. The V gene's germline CDR1 is DFQATT and CDR2 SNEGSKA (reference sequence). With 3 bases removed from V and 3 bases from J, the gap between germline ends came to 12 bases. The CDR3 sequence: CSASFPSSYEQYF. DNA of the CDR3: TGCAGTGCTAGTTTTCCTAGCAGCTACGAGCAGTACTTC.

A word on this clonotype: A much larger clonotype is one base distant, so this may be a read error. The chain combines TRBV6-1 with TRBJ2-5; TRBD2 is a possible D gene (5 bases). V lost 6 bases to trimming and J lost 3 bases, with 14 bases between them. This CDR3 spans 14 amino acids. Looked up from germline, CDR1 is MNHNS and CDR2 is SASEGT. The CDR3 region has the DNA TGTGCCAGCAGGCCTAGCAGGAAGAAAGAGACCCAGTACTTC. It is translated as CASRPSRKKETQYF.

This clonotype was seen only a few times. A much larger clone lies a single base off, so this may be a read error. This chain links TRBV6-1 with TRBJ1-5; no firm D call. Per germline, CDR1 MNHNS and CDR2 SASEGT. V was clipped by 0 bases and J by 9 bases, with 12 bases between them. CDR3 length: 14 residues. The DNA for the CDR3 is TGTGCCAGCAGTGAAGCGAACCAAAGGAGGCCCCAGCATTTT. This encodes CASSEANQRRPQHF.

This clonotype appeared a few times. A single base separates this from a much larger clone, so it may be a read error. The V gene is TRBV11-2, the J gene TRBJ2-7, with 10 bases aligning to TRBD2. CDR1 and CDR2 from the germline V gene are SGHAT and FQNNGV. V lost 2 bases and J lost 3; bases outside the gene matches: 1. The CDR3 spans 14 residues. As DNA, the CDR3 is TGTGCCAGCAGCTTAACTAGCGGGGACTACGAGCAGTACTTC. Its protein product is CASSLTSGDYEQYF. The variable domain in full, with the rest retrieved from reference TRBV11-2 and TRBJ2-7, is EAGVAQSPRYKIIEKRQSVAFWCNPISGHATLYWYQQILGQGPKLLIQFQNNGVVDDSQLPKDRFSAERLKGVDSTLKIQPAKLEDSAVYLCASSLTSGDYEQYFGPGTRLTVT.

The chain has TRBV4-1 and TRBJ2-7; D may be TRBD1 or TRBD2 (5 bases each). Germline assignment: CDR1 MGHRA and CDR2 YSYEKL. The CDR3 covers 15 residues. V lost 0 bases, J lost 6 bases, and 15 bases lay in between. The CDR3 DNA sequence: TGCGCCAGCAGCCAAGATATGAACAAGAGGGGCGAGCAGTACTTC. It encodes CASSQDMNKRGEQYF.

The gene calls are TRBV5-1 and TRBJ2-5; D may correspond to TRBD1 or TRBD2 (6 bases each). Germline CDR1 is SGHRS and CDR2 is YFSETQ. The CDR3 is made up of 14 amino acids. V lost 4 bases and J lost 4, with 14 bases in between. DNA of the CDR3: TGCGCCAGCAGCGCGGGACACCTAGGAGAGACCCAGTACTTC. This translates into CASSAGHLGETQYF.

This clonotype was seen at least ten times. The rearrangement uses TRBV12-3 or TRBV12-4 and TRBJ2-5; a possible D gene is TRBD1 (5 bases). The germline V and J ends were trimmed by 2 bases and 1 base, with 11 bases remaining between them. This CDR3 contains 15 residues. This chain's CDR3 is CASSLLSGPQETQYF. In DNA, the CDR3 is TGTGCCAGCAGTTTATTGTCAGGGCCCCAAGAGACCCAGTACTTC.

In this sample, this clonotype turned up many times. This chain connects TRBV7-3 to TRBJ2-5, with D possibly matching TRBD1 (6 bases). Germline V lookup: CDR1 SGHTA, CDR2 FQGTGA. CDR3 length equals 14 residues. Trimming took off 6 bases at V and 2 bases at J, with 13 bases between the two ends. The DNA for the CDR3 is TGTGCCAGCAGTATACAGGGTGGACAAGAGACCCAGTACTTC. It is translated as CASSIQGGQETQYF.

This clonotype showed up just a few times. With a much larger clone just one base away, this may be a read error. V is TRBV2 and J is TRBJ2-1; perhaps TRBD1 as D (6 bases). Trimming pared 7 bases from V and 8 bases from J, leaving 24 bases between. In germline, CDR1 is SNHLY, CDR2 FYNNEI. The CDR3 is 16 amino acids. The CDR3 here is CASMGAGTSPYDEQFF. CDR3 coding DNA: TGTGCCAGCATGGGGGCCGGGACCAGCCCATACGATGAGCAGTTCTTC.

This clonotype was seen repeatedly, ten times or more. The chain carries TRBV3-1 and TRBJ2-2; a weak D match, TRBD1 (6 bases). This CDR3 region has 16 residues. Germline CDR1 and CDR2: LGHDT and YNNKEL (reference sequence). Trimming pared 4 bases from V and 2 bases from J, leaving 14 bases between. CDR3 coding DNA: TGTGCCAGCAGCCCACCAGGGACAATCAACACCGGGGAGCTGTTTTTT. Protein: CASSPPGTINTGELFF.

In its sample, this clonotype was seen many times. The V and J genes are TRBV18 and TRBJ2-1; 15 bases fit TRBD2. The germline V gene encodes CDR1 KGHSH and CDR2 LQKENI. This CDR3 spans 18 amino acids. Trimming at V came to 3 bases and at J to 2 bases, leaving 5 bases not matched to a gene. The CDR3 sequence is CASSPLGLAGGPYNEQFF. The CDR3 nucleotides read TGTGCCAGCTCACCCCTGGGACTAGCGGGAGGTCCCTACAATGAGCAGTTCTTC.

This clonotype came up many times. The chain employs TRBV6-1 and TRBJ2-5; D might be TRBD2 (6 bases). Between the trimmed V and J ends, which lost 7 bases and 3 bases, there was a span of 18 bases. The germline CDR1 and CDR2 sequences are MNHNS and SASEGT. The CDR3 covers 15 residues. CDR3 DNA sequence: TGTGCCAGCACCAACGACACGAGGGAGGAAGAGACCCAGTACTTC. It encodes CASTNDTREEETQYF.

Many counts were recorded for this clonotype. CDR3 in amino acids: CASSPRTSGRADNTGELFF. The CDR3 nucleotides read TGTGCCAGCAGCCCAAGGACTAGCGGGAGGGCCGATAACACCGGGGAGCTGTTTTTT. The chain recombines TRBV11-2 with TRBJ2-2; 15 nucleotides agree with TRBD2. There are 19 residues in the CDR3. CDR1 and CDR2 (germline): SGHAT, FQNNGV. V lost 5 bases to trimming and J lost 2 bases; unmatched junction nucleotides: 9.

A few counts support this clonotype. The genes are TRBV29-1 and TRBJ2-5, with D possibly TRBD2 on 6 matching bases. The CDR3 extends over 13 amino acids. Germline CDR1 is SQVTM and CDR2 is ANQGSEA. Trimming pared 7 bases from V and 2 bases from J, leaving 14 bases between. The CDR3 bases are TGCAGCGCCGACCCCGGGACTCAAGAGACCCAGTACTTC. Amino acid sequence: CSADPGTQETQYF.

This clonotype was seen more than once but under ten times. The CDR3 protein is CASSRGGNSYEQYF. The DNA for the CDR3 is TGTGCCAGCAGCCGTGGGGGGAACTCCTACGAGCAGTACTTC. The chain has TRBV7-9 and TRBJ2-7; D possibly corresponds to TRBD2 (6 bases). This CDR3 has 14 residues. The germline V and J ends were trimmed by 5 bases and 0 bases, with 11 bases remaining between them. Looked up from germline, CDR1 is SEHNR and CDR2 is FQNEAQ (reference sequence).